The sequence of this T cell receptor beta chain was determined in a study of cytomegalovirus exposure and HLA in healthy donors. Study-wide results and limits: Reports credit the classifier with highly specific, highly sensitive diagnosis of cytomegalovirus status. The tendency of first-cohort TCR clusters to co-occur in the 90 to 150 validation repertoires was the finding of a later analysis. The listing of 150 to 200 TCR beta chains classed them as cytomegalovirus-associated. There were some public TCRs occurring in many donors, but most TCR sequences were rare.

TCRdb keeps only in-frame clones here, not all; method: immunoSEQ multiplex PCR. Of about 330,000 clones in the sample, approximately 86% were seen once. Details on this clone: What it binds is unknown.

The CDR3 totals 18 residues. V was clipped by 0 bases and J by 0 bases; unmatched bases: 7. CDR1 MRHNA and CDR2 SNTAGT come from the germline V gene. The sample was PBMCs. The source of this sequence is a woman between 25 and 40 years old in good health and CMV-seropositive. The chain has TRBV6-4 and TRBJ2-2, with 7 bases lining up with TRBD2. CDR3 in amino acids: CASSDSPLAVANTGELFF. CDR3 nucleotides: TGTGCCAGCAGTGACTCCCCCCTAGCGGTAGCGAACACCGGGGAGCTGTTTTTT.